A single sample is the source of the 11 T cell receptor beta chains below, sequenced in a study of cytomegalovirus exposure and HLA in healthy donors. 13 Jbeta primers and 60 Vbeta primers were used for the PCR. Sequencing used immunoSEQ multiplex PCR; TCRdb keeps in-frame clones, though not all of them. The table shows about 180,000 clones, with about 82% occurring only once. What was sequenced was PBMCs. These receptors were obtained from a young man in good health and CMV-seronegative.

The chain recombines TRBV13 with TRBJ2-7, with 12 positions matching TRBD2. This CDR3 is built from 16 residues. Germline V CDR1 and CDR2: PRHDT, FYEKMQ (reference sequence). Losses at the gene ends were 3 bases for V and 7 bases for J; bases not matched to a gene: 10. The CDR3 DNA is TGTGCCAGCAGCTTCGGCCTTGCTAGCGGGAGGGGGGAGCAGTACTTC. This sequence encodes CASSFGLASGRGEQYF.

The V call is TRBV5-1, the J call TRBJ2-5; weak D call: TRBD1 (6 bases). Germline V CDR1 and CDR2: SGHRS, YFSETQ. This CDR3 spans 13 amino acids. The V and J ends lost 5 bases and 7 bases respectively, with 15 bases between them. CDR3 nucleotides: TGCGCCAGCAGGGGGGCTTATGGGCGGACCCAGTACTTC. Its translation is CASRGAYGRTQYF.

J is TRBJ1-1 and V is TRBV19; 7 nucleotides agree with TRBD1. The CDR3 has 16 residues. V was clipped by 2 bases and J by 6 bases; unmatched bases: 12. Per germline, CDR1 LNHDA and CDR2 SQIVND (reference sequence). This CDR3 reads CASSIRETGPGAEAFF. In nucleotides, the CDR3 is TGTGCCAGTAGTATAAGGGAGACAGGGCCCGGGGCTGAAGCTTTCTTT.

The chain is built from TRBV7-2 and TRBJ2-5, with D uncertain. Germline V gene sequence: CDR1 SGHTA, CDR2 FQGNSA. The CDR3 spans 12 residues. The V end lost 5 bases, the J end lost 7 bases, and 11 bases lay between the germline ends. The CDR3 DNA is TGTGCCAGCAGCCTTTCTCCGGGGACCCAGTACTTC. Translation gives CASSLSPGTQYF.

The rearrangement links TRBV9 to TRBJ1-2; D not certain. The CDR3 has 12 amino acids. Germline V CDR1 and CDR2: SGDLS, YYNGEE. V gave up 5 bases and J gave up 0 bases, with 5 bases separating them. CDR3 in amino acids: CASRQTNYGYTF. CDR3 nucleotides: TGTGCCAGCAGACAGACTAACTATGGCTACACCTTC.

The chain employs TRBV6-5 and TRBJ2-5; 8 nucleotides agree with TRBD2. The CDR3 sequence is 14 residues long. The trim removed 7 bases at V and 5 bases at J, leaving 9 bases unmatched. Germline V gene lookup returns CDR1 MNHEY and CDR2 SVGAGI. The CDR3 DNA is TGTGCCAGCAAGGGCGGGGGGCTTTTTGAGACCCAGTACTTC. This encodes CASKGGGLFETQYF.

This chain connects TRBV5-1 to TRBJ2-1; weak D call: TRBD2 (6 bases). Germline lookup yields CDR1 SGHRS and CDR2 YFSETQ. This CDR3 region has 15 residues. V was shortened by 3 bases and J by 6 bases, with 16 bases between the two germline ends. The CDR3 sequence: CASSSGLTKSNEQFF. CDR3 bases: TGCGCCAGCAGCTCCGGACTAACCAAGAGCAATGAGCAGTTCTTC.

This sequence joins TRBV9 and TRBJ2-2; no clear D gene. This CDR3 spans 15 amino acids. V shed 4 bases and J shed 4 bases, with 14 bases lying between them. Germline CDR1 reads SGDLS; CDR2 reads YYNGEE. CDR3 DNA sequence: TGTGCCAGCAGCCCCATCGGTCCCCCCACCGGGGAGCTGTTTTTT. Residues: CASSPIGPPTGELFF.

This chain connects TRBV6-5 to TRBJ1-2; TRBD1 matches at 8 bases. V lost 0 bases to trimming and J lost 8 bases; unmatched junction nucleotides: 11. Germline V CDR1 and CDR2: MNHEY, SVGAGI. CDR3 size: 16 residues. CDR3 sequence: CASSYSQGARPYGYTF. The CDR3 DNA sequence: TGTGCCAGCAGTTACTCGCAGGGGGCGAGACCGTACGGCTACACCTTC.

The V call is TRBV5-5, the J call TRBJ2-5; possible D gene TRBD2, 6 bases. The CDR3 length is 15 residues. Germline V CDR1 and CDR2: SGHKS, YYEKEE (reference sequence). V lost 0 bases and J lost 2, with 11 bases in between. CDR3 nucleotides: TGTGCCAGCAGCTTGGGCGGGACCCTACAAGAGACCCAGTACTTC. Translated, it gives CASSLGGTLQETQYF.

This clone was seen just once. The rearrangement links TRBV2 to TRBJ1-5, with D hard to call. Deletions cut 3 bases from V and 1 base from J, with 10 bases between. The CDR3 totals 15 residues. Germline CDR1 SNHLY, CDR2 FYNNEI. The CDR3 bases are TGTGCCAGCAGTGATCTGGTGGGCAGCAATCAGCCCCAGCATTTT. Its translation is CASSDLVGSNQPQHF.